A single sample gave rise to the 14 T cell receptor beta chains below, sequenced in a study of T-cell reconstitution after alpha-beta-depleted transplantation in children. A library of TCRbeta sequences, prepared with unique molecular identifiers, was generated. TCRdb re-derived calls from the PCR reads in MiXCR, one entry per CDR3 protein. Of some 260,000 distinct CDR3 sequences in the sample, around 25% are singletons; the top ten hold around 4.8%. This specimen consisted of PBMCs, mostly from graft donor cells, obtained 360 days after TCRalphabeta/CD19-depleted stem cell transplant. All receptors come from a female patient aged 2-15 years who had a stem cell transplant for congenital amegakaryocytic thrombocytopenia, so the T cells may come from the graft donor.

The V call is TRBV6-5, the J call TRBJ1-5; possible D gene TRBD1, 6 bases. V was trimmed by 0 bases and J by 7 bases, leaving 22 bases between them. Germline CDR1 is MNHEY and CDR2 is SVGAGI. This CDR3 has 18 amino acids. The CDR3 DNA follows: TGTGCCAGCAGTTACTCGGAAGAAACAGGGTACGCCAGCCAGCCCCAGCATTTT. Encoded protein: CASSYSEETGYASQPQHF.

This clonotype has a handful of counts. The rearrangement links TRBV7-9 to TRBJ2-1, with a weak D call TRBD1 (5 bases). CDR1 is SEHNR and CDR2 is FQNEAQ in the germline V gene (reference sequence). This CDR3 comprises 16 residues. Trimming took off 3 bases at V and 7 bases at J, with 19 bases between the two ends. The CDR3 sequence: CASSLEYTGIGNEQFF. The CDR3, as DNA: TGTGCCAGCAGCTTGGAGTACACAGGAATTGGGAATGAGCAGTTCTTC.

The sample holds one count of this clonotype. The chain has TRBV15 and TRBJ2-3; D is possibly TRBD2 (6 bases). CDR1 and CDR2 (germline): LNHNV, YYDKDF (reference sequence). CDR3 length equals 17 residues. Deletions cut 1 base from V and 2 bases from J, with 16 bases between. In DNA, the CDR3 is TGTGCCACCAGCAGAGGGGCGGGGCTAGCGAACACAGATACGCAGTATTTT. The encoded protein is CATSRGAGLANTDTQYF. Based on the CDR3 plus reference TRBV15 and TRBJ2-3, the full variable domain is DAMVIQNPRYQVTQFGKPVTLSCSQTLNHNVMYWYQQKSSQAPKLLFHYYDKDFNNEADTPDNFQSRRPNTSFCFLDIRSPGLGDTAMYLCATSRGAGLANTDTQYFGPGTRLTVL.

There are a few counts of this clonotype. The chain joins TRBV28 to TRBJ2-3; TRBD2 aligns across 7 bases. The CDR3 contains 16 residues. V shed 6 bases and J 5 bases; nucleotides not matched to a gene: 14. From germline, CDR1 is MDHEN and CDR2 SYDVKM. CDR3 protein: CASSNPRGRTRDTQYF. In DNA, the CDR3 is TGTGCCAGCAGCAATCCGCGGGGGAGAACGAGAGATACGCAGTATTTT.

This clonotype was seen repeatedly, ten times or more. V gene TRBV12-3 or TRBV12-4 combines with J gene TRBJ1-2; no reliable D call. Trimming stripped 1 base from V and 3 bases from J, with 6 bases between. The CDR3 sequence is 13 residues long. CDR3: CASSLGGYYGYTF. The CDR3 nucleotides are TGTGCCAGCAGTTTAGGGGGTTACTATGGCTACACCTTC.

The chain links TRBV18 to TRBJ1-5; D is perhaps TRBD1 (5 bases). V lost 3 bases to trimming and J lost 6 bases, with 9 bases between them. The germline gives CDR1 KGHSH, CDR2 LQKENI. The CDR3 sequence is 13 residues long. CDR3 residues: CASSPSGIQPQHF. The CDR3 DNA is TGTGCCAGCTCACCGTCAGGGATTCAGCCCCAGCATTTT.

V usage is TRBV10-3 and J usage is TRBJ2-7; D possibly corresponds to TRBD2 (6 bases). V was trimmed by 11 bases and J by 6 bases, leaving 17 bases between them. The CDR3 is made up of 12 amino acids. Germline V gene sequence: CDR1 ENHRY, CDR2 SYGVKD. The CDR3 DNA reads TGTGCCTCCCGGGAAGGCGGGGTCGAGCAGTACTTC. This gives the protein CASREGGVEQYF.

The CDR3 coding sequence is TGTGCCAGCAGTTTAGTCTCCCTGGGCAGGAGCTCCTACGAGCAGTACTTC. It codes for CASSLVSLGRSSYEQYF. V and J are TRBV12-3 or TRBV12-4 and TRBJ2-7, with D hard to call. The CDR3 length is 17 residues. With 1 base removed from V and 0 bases from J, the gap between germline ends came to 16 bases.

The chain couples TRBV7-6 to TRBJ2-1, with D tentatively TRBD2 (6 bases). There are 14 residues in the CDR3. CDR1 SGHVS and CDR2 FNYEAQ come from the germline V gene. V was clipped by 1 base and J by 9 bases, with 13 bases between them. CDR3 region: CASSLGRVVTEQFF. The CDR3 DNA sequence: TGTGCCAGCAGCTTAGGGAGGGTAGTAACTGAGCAGTTCTTC. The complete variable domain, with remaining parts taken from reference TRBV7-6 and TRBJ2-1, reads GAGVSQSPRYKVTKRGQDVALRCDPISGHVSLYWYRQALGQGPEFLTYFNYEAQQDKSGLPNDRFSAERPEGSISTLTIQRTEQRDSAMYRCASSLGRVVTEQFFGPGTRLTVL.

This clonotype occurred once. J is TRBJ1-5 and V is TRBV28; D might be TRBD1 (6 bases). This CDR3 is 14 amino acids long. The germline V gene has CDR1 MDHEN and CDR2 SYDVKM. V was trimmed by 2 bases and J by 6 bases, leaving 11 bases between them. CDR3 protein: CASSLGGGGQPQHF. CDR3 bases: TGTGCCAGCAGTTTAGGAGGGGGTGGTCAGCCCCAGCATTTT.

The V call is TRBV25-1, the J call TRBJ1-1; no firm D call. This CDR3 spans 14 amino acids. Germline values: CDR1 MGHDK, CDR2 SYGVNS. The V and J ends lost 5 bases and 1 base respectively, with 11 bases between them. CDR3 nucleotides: TGTGCCAGCAGTAGTGCGGCACCGAACACTGAAGCTTTCTTT. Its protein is CASSSAAPNTEAFF.

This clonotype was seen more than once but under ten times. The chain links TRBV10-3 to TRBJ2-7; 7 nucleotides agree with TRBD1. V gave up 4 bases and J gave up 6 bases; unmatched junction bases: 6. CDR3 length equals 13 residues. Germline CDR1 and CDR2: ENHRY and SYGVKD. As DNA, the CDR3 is TGTGCCATCAGTGGGGCCCGGGACAGCGAGCAGTACTTC. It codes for CAISGARDSEQYF.

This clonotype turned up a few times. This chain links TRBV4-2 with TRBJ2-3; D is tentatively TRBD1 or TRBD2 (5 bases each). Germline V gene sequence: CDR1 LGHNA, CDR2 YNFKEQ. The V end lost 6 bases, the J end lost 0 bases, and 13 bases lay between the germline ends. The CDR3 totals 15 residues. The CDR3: CASRLRDQSTDTQYF. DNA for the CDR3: TGTGCCAGCAGACTACGGGACCAGAGCACAGATACGCAGTATTTT.

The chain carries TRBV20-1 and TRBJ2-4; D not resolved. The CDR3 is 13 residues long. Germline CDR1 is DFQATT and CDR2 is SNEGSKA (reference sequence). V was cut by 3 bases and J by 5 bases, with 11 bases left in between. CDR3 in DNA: TGCAGTGCTAGGTTCGAGCAGCAAAACATTCAGTACTTC. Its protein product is CSARFEQQNIQYF.